The source of this T cell receptor beta chain is a study of CD8 T cells in ankylosing spondylitis. The CDR3 sequence is 16 residues long. V was shortened by 2 bases and J by 2 bases, with 14 bases between the two germline ends. Germline CDR1 SGHTA, CDR2 FQGNSA. This clonotype was observed at least ten times. Its specificity is unknown. TCRdb re-derived calls from the 5' RACE reads in MiXCR, one entry per CDR3 protein. This sample has approximately 240,000 distinct CDR3 sequences, with approximately 24% found just once. Study-wide results and limits: Significantly higher representation of disease-linked clones was reported for matched ankylosing spondylitis synovial fluid.

Material for sequencing was blood, either unsorted or a sorted T cell fraction (not recorded which). The chain couples TRBV7-2 to TRBJ2-3; D may be TRBD1 or TRBD2 (6 bases each). The clonotype originates from a male donor with ankylosing spondylitis or in good health (not recorded which). The CDR3 reads CASSLYRGRITDTQYF. The CDR3 DNA sequence: TGTGCCAGCAGCTTATATCGGGGGCGAATCACAGATACGCAGTATTTT.